This TCR beta chain was sequenced during a study of T cell repertoires in cytomegalovirus infection. Study-wide context: The public TCR beta signatures pointed to both CMV infection and matching HLA type.

MiXCR, run by TCRdb on the reads, gives a single entry per CDR3 protein. The table includes 510,000 or so distinct CDR3 sequences, around 27% detected once. The sequenced sample consisted of PBMCs. The sequence came from a human donor in good health (CMV status not recorded). Some clones in this sample may be carry-over from other donors' samples.

Written as DNA, the CDR3 is TGTGCCAGCAGTTACTTCGGCGGGAGGGGGAACAATGAGCAGTTCTTC. Amino acid sequence: CASSYFGGRGNNEQFF. The gene calls are TRBV6-2 or TRBV6-3 and TRBJ2-1, with 9 nucleotides matching TRBD2. Germline assignment: CDR1 MNHEY and CDR2 SVGEGT. This CDR3 spans 16 amino acids. V lost 1 base and J lost 5; bases outside the gene matches: 6.